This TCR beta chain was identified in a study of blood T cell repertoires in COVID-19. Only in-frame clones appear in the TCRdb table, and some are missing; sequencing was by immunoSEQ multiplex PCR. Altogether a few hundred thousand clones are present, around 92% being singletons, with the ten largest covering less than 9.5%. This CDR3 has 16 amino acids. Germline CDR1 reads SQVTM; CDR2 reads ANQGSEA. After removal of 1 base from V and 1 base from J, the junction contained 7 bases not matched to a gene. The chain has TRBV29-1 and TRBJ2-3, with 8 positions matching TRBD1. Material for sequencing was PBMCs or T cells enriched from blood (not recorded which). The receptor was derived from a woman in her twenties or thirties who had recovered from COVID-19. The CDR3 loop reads CSVEGRQGSRTDTQYF. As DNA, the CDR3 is TGCAGCGTTGAAGGGCGACAGGGGTCCCGCACAGATACGCAGTATTTT.